This T cell receptor (beta chain) was sequenced during a study of tumor-infiltrating lymphocytes in primary liver carcinoma. Study-level information: There were tumors of stage T1-T3 N0M0, each 4.2 to 10 cm across. Study-wide results and caveats: Pairs of tumor regions overlapped more than tumor-adjacent and tumor-blood pairs did. Tumor tissue displayed a significantly greater top-250-clone fraction than blood (p = 0.039).

Unsorted whole blood yielded blood RNA, and germline DNA was extracted as well. The patients lived with chronic HBV infection and had not yet received any treatment. Germline lookup yields CDR1 MGHRA and CDR2 YSYEKL. CDR3 length: 17 residues. V lost 1 base and J lost 4, with 18 bases in between. A primer matching the constant region was used to make TCR beta cDNA from approximately 520 ng of total RNA. Construction of TCR beta libraries relied on three successive nested multiplex PCR rounds employing slightly modified ARM-PCR. The two initial PCR rounds, about 9 cycles each, used TRBV1-TRBV30 forward and C-beta reverse primers. TCRdb redid the calling of the multiplex PCR reads with MiXCR, one entry per CDR3 protein. The sample has some 190,000 distinct CDR3 sequences, roughly 60% seen once. For this clonotype: Its antigen is undetermined.

Sequenced sample: peripheral blood. The receptor comes from a man in his forties with primary liver carcinoma and hepatitis B virus infection. The rearrangement joins TRBV4-1 to TRBJ2-3; D may correspond to TRBD1 or TRBD2 (5 bases each). The CDR3 sequence is CASSQGDRVLGADTQYF. For the CDR3, the DNA is TGCGCCAGCAGCCAAGGGGACCGGGTACTGGGGGCAGATACGCAGTATTTT.